The subject of this entry is one T cell receptor beta chain. Because it lacks the conserved phenylalanine or tryptophan at the end, this CDR3 is likely a read error. The sample originates from a study of CD8+CD57+ T cells in acquired aplastic anemia. After removal of 5 bases from V and 6 bases from J, the junction contained 6 bases not matched to a gene. CDR1 SGHTA and CDR2 FQGNSA come from the germline V gene. This CDR3 has 13 amino acids. TCR beta VDJ and CDR3 profiles were obtained from a genomic DNA template. One entry per CDR3 protein results from TCRdb running MiXCR on the reads. Of 250,000 to 300,000 distinct CDR3 sequences listed, around 60% are singletons.

The material sequenced was sorted CD4+, CD8+, or CD8+CD57+ T cells (not recorded which) from PBMCs. The chain recombines TRBV7-2 with TRBJ2-7; 8 positions agree with TRBD1. This sequence was found in a human donor with severe aplastic anemia or a healthy control (not recorded which). The CDR3 region has the DNA TGTGCCAGCAGCCCGAGGACAGGGTCCGAGCAGTACCTC. This gives the protein CASSPRTGSEQYL.